One and the same sample provided the 23 T cell receptor beta chains below, sequenced in a study of blood T cell repertoires in COVID-19. The method was immunoSEQ multiplex PCR; TCRdb's version includes in-frame clones alone and lacks a portion of them. The repertoire holds fewer than 350,000 clones, with approximately 84% as singletons. Sequenced input: peripheral blood. These receptors came from a woman aged 25-40 years who had recovered from COVID-19.

The V call is TRBV4-2, the J call TRBJ1-1, with D perhaps TRBD1 (6 bases). Deletions cut 6 bases from V and 4 bases from J, with 18 bases between. Germline V gene lookup returns CDR1 LGHNA and CDR2 YNFKEQ. The CDR3 loop spans 15 amino acids. This CDR3 reads CASSDAGGGGTEAFF. CDR3 sequence (DNA): TGTGCCAGCAGTGACGCTGGGGGCGGAGGCACTGAAGCTTTCTTT.

The gene calls are TRBV11-2 and TRBJ1-4, with a tentative D call TRBD1 (5 bases). The V and J ends lost 5 bases and 0 bases respectively, with 10 bases between them. Germline V gives CDR1 SGHAT, CDR2 FQNNGV. This CDR3 has 15 amino acids. The CDR3 here is CASSPVDTTNEKLFF. The CDR3 coding sequence is TGTGCCAGCAGCCCAGTGGACACAACTAATGAAAAACTGTTTTTT.

This clone was detected only once. The V gene is TRBV5-4, the J gene TRBJ1-1; no clear D gene. The germline V gene has CDR1 SGHNT and CDR2 YYREEE (reference sequence). Trimming took off 3 bases at V and 7 bases at J, with 10 bases between the two ends. This CDR3 region has 12 residues. The CDR3 loop is CASSWGDLEAFF. The CDR3 bases are TGTGCCAGCAGCTGGGGAGATCTTGAAGCTTTCTTT. The full variable domain, with the rest looked up from reference TRBV5-4 and TRBJ1-1, is ETGVTQSPTHLIKTRGQQVTLRCSSQSGHNTVSWYQQALGQGPQFIFQYYREEENGRGNFPPRFSGLQFPNYSSELNVNALELDDSALYLCASSWGDLEAFFGQGTRLTVV.

The chain employs TRBV4-2 and TRBJ2-7; D uncertain. Trimming left V 3 bases short and J 0 bases short, with 9 bases between. The CDR3 spans 14 residues. Germline-derived CDR1 and CDR2 are LGHNA and YNFKEQ. The CDR3 DNA follows: TGTGCCAGCAGCCAGGCACAATACTCCTACGAGCAGTACTTC. It translates to CASSQAQYSYEQYF.

This sequence joins TRBV6-2 or TRBV6-3 and TRBJ1-2; TRBD1 matches 8 bases. This CDR3 has 13 residues. CDR1 MNHEY and CDR2 SVGEGT come from the germline V gene. After removal of 4 bases from V and 6 bases from J, the junction contained 4 bases not matched to a gene. CDR3 in amino acids: CASSWTGRDGYTF. The CDR3 DNA reads as TGTGCCAGCAGTTGGACAGGGAGGGATGGCTACACCTTC.

This clone was counted once. The chain is built from TRBV1 and TRBJ2-3; the table names TRBD2, a call not compared with the DNA. TRBV1 counts as a pseudogene. CDR3 size: 14 residues. CDR3 in amino acids: CTSSQGLGTDTQYF. In DNA form, the CDR3 reads TGCACCAGCAGCCAAGGTCTTGGCACAGATACGCAGTATTTT.

The V and J genes are TRBV20-1 and TRBJ2-7, with 7 bases that match TRBD2. The V gene's germline CDR1 is DFQATT and CDR2 SNEGSKA (reference sequence). J gave up 3 bases and V 3 bases, and 17 bases lay outside the gene matches. The CDR3 spans 17 residues. CDR3 sequence reads: CSASLWGRANRGYEQYF. CDR3 sequence (DNA): TGCAGTGCTAGTCTATGGGGGAGGGCCAATCGGGGCTACGAGCAGTACTTC.

V is TRBV7-9 and J is TRBJ1-4; TRBD1 aligns across 7 bases. V was pared by 4 bases and J by 6 bases, with 11 bases of the junction left unmatched. CDR1 is SEHNR and CDR2 is FQNEAQ in the germline V gene (reference sequence). This CDR3 region has 16 residues. CDR3 in DNA: TGTGCCAGCAGCTCGCGCCGACAGGGAAGTTATGAAAAACTGTTTTTT. It yields the protein CASSSRRQGSYEKLFF.

The V and J genes are TRBV4-1 and TRBJ2-1, with D perhaps matching TRBD1 (6 bases). The CDR3 contains 18 residues. Germline V lookup: CDR1 MGHRA, CDR2 YSYEKL. Between the trimmed V and J ends, which lost 1 base and 5 bases, there was a span of 21 bases. CDR3 nucleotide sequence: TGCGCCAGCAGCCAAGTTATCTCGCTGGGGGCCGAAAACAATGAGCAGTTCTTC. It encodes CASSQVISLGAENNEQFF.

This clone was detected only once. The rearrangement uses TRBV6-1 and TRBJ2-7; possibly TRBD1 for D (6 bases). The germline gives CDR1 MNHNS, CDR2 SASEGT. With 2 bases removed from V and 3 bases from J, the gap between germline ends came to 17 bases. This CDR3 is 16 amino acids long. The CDR3 sequence: CASSEPRDRPSYEQYF. DNA of the CDR3: TGTGCCAGCAGTGAACCGCGAGACAGGCCCAGCTACGAGCAGTACTTC.

The rearrangement uses TRBV6-5 and TRBJ2-7; the D gene is possibly TRBD1 (6 bases). Matching the DNA end better, TRBJ2-1 makes the J call doubtful. The CDR3 is 14 amino acids. Germline CDR1 is MNHEY and CDR2 is SVGAGI. The CDR3 DNA is TGTGCCAGCAGTTACGGACGACAGGACAATGAGCAGTTCTTC. As protein: CASSYGRQDNEQFF.

The V call is TRBV11-2, the J call TRBJ1-1; a weak D match, TRBD1 (5 bases). This CDR3 spans 13 amino acids. CDR1 is SGHAT, CDR2 FQNNGV, per germline. V was clipped by 1 base and J by 11 bases, with 14 bases between them. CDR3: CASSLAGFNDAFF. The CDR3, as DNA: TGTGCCAGCAGCTTAGCAGGGTTTAACGACGCTTTCTTT.

This clone was seen a single time. This rearrangement joins TRBV5-6 to TRBJ1-1; TRBD1 is a possible D gene (5 bases). The ends were cut back, 2 bases at V and 5 bases at J, with 22 bases in the middle. Per the germline V gene, CDR1 is SGHDT and CDR2 is YYEEEE. The CDR3 sequence is 17 residues long. The CDR3 here is CASSLGPAGLGGTEAFF. In DNA form, the CDR3 reads TGTGCCAGCAGCTTAGGCCCTGCGGGCCTCGGGGGAACTGAAGCTTTCTTT.

This clone was observed a single time. This chain joins TRBV24-1 and TRBJ2-1; 8 positions agree with TRBD2. Germline V gene sequence: CDR1 KGHDR, CDR2 SFDVKD. V lost 1 base and J lost 3; bases outside the gene matches: 4. The length of the CDR3 is 16 residues. For the CDR3, the DNA is TGTGCCACCAGTGATTTTGGTACTAGCGGCTACAATGAGCAGTTCTTC. This encodes CATSDFGTSGYNEQFF.

V and J are TRBV3-1 (or the pseudogene TRBV3-2) and TRBJ2-7; TRBD1 is a possible D gene (6 bases). Deletions cut 0 bases from V and 5 bases from J, with 14 bases between. Germline CDR1 LGHDT, CDR2 YNNKEL (reference sequence). The CDR3 loop spans 15 amino acids. This CDR3 is CASSQDRTGLNEQYF. The CDR3 region has the DNA TGTGCCAGCAGCCAAGATCGCACAGGGTTAAACGAGCAGTACTTC.

The V and J genes are TRBV19 and TRBJ2-7, with D hard to call. V lost 0 bases, J lost 6 bases, and 18 bases lay in between. CDR3 length equals 16 residues. Germline V gives CDR1 LNHDA, CDR2 SQIVND (reference sequence). CDR3 region: CASSIELYQPSPEQYF. For the CDR3, the DNA is TGTGCCAGTAGTATAGAGCTATACCAACCTTCTCCCGAGCAGTACTTC.

The J gene is TRBJ2-7, the V gene TRBV19, with D tentatively TRBD1 (5 bases). Trimming shortened V by 0 bases and J by 1 base, and 19 bases separated the two germline ends. The germline gives CDR1 LNHDA, CDR2 SQIVND (reference sequence). The CDR3 consists of 18 residues. CDR3 sequence (DNA): TGTGCCAGTAGTATAGATAGGGGTTCAGGGATCGGGTCCTACGAGCAGTACTTC. It specifies CASSIDRGSGIGSYEQYF.

This chain links TRBV5-1 with TRBJ2-1; 14 bases are shared with TRBD2. Germline lookup yields CDR1 SGHRS and CDR2 YFSETQ. This CDR3 region has 18 residues. V shed 4 bases and J 8 bases; nucleotides not matched to a gene: 14. CDR3 in amino acids: CASSPFRTSGRSRDEQFF. CDR3 nucleotide sequence: TGCGCCAGCAGCCCATTCAGGACTAGCGGGAGGTCCCGGGATGAGCAGTTCTTC.

This chain uses TRBV19 with TRBJ1-1, with D possibly TRBD1 on 5 matching bases. CDR3 size: 16 residues. V was pared by 4 bases and J by 7 bases, with 22 bases between. The germline CDR1 and CDR2 sequences are LNHDA and SQIVND (reference sequence). The CDR3 protein is CASSSPLRQTYYEAFF. In DNA, the CDR3 is TGTGCCAGTAGTAGTCCCCTCAGACAGACTTACTATGAAGCTTTCTTT. Based on the CDR3 plus reference TRBV19 and TRBJ1-1, the full variable domain is DGGITQSPKYLFRKEGQNVTLSCEQNLNHDAMYWYRQDPGQGLRLIYYSQIVNDFQKGDIAEGYSVSREKKESFPLTVTSAQKNPTAFYLCASSSPLRQTYYEAFFGQGTRLTVV.

The chain joins TRBV28 to TRBJ2-7; 8 bases match TRBD1. V gave up 7 bases and J gave up 0 bases; unmatched junction bases: 5. The CDR3 covers 14 residues. The germline V gene encodes CDR1 MDHEN and CDR2 SYDVKM. The CDR3 DNA is TGTGCCAGCACCCAGACAGGGGCCTCCTACGAGCAGTACTTC. This gives the protein CASTQTGASYEQYF.

This chain connects TRBV5-1 to TRBJ1-2; 7 bases are shared with TRBD1. The CDR3 contains 17 residues. Germline V gene lookup returns CDR1 SGHRS and CDR2 YFSETQ. The trim removed 1 base at V and 4 bases at J, leaving 13 bases unmatched. CDR3 DNA sequence: TGCGCCAGCAGCTTGAAGCCGGGACAGTCCTTCCTCTATGGCTACACCTTC. This translates into CASSLKPGQSFLYGYTF.

The chain joins TRBV11-2 to TRBJ2-7, with a tentative D call TRBD1 (6 bases). Trimming took off 5 bases at V and 3 bases at J, with 17 bases between the two ends. Germline-derived CDR1 and CDR2 are SGHAT and FQNNGV. This CDR3 has 15 amino acids. In DNA form, the CDR3 reads TGTGCCAGCAGCCAGAACCGGGACACCGGCTACGAGCAGTACTTC. Translated, it gives CASSQNRDTGYEQYF.

The CDR3 spells CASSSTGDQGSPLHF. The CDR3 DNA is TGCGCCAGCAGCTCTACAGGGGATCAAGGGTCACCCCTCCACTTT. The gene calls are TRBV5-1 and TRBJ1-6, with TRBD1 identical over 7 bases. V was clipped by 3 bases and J by 10 bases; unmatched bases: 10. Germline CDR1 is SGHRS and CDR2 is YFSETQ. The CDR3 covers 15 residues.